These 14 T cell receptor beta chains came from one sample sequenced in a study of blood T cells in healthy people across ages. A J-beta primer mix and a sample-barcoded 5' primer were used in a second PCR of roughly 6 to 11 cycles. TCRdb re-called the 5' RACE reads through MiXCR, storing one row per CDR3 protein. The table has about 1,400,000 distinct CDR3 sequences, roughly 60% seen once. Sequencing was done on a sample of blood. Receptors were obtained from a man aged 18 to 29 in good health.

The J gene is TRBJ2-4, the V gene TRBV20-1, with D perhaps matching TRBD1 (6 bases). The tail of the sequence fits TRBJ2-5 better, so the J call may be wrong. Germline V lookup: CDR1 DFQATT, CDR2 SNEGSKA (reference sequence). The CDR3 length is 17 residues. The CDR3 DNA reads as TGCAGTGGAAAAGGGGGTTCGAGCGGATCTGTCCAAGAGACCCAGTACTTC. Amino acids: CSGKGGSSGSVQETQYF.

In its sample, this clonotype was seen a few times. The chain links TRBV6-6 to TRBJ2-1, with a tentative D call TRBD2 (5 bases). CDR3 length: 15 residues. V was pared by 4 bases and J by 7 bases, with 17 bases between. Germline assignment: CDR1 MNHNY and CDR2 SVGAGI (reference sequence). CDR3 nucleotide sequence: TGTGCCAGCAGTTTCCGGACTGCCCCTGGGAATGAGCAGTTCTTC. Its translation is CASSFRTAPGNEQFF.

This clonotype was counted only a few times. The chain employs TRBV29-1 and TRBJ2-1, with D perhaps matching TRBD2 (5 bases). Germline V CDR1 and CDR2: SQVTM, ANQGSEA. V was shortened by 6 bases and J by 7 bases, with 19 bases between the two germline ends. There are 14 residues in the CDR3. The CDR3 coding sequence is TGCAGCGTCCGAGGGTTAGGACGGAGGAATGAGCAGTTCTTC. It is translated as CSVRGLGRRNEQFF.

This clonotype was found a few times. The J gene is TRBJ2-7, the V gene TRBV7-9; D is ambiguous. Germline-derived CDR1 and CDR2 are SEHNR and FQNEAQ (reference sequence). Trimming took 5 bases from V and 3 from J, leaving 17 bases between them. The CDR3 extends over 15 amino acids. In nucleotides, the CDR3 is TGTGCCAGCAGCCAAAGCTTAGAGCCTTACTACGAGCAGTACTTC. This encodes CASSQSLEPYYEQYF.

This clonotype was seen a few times. The rearrangement joins TRBV27 to TRBJ1-5, with D perhaps TRBD1 (5 bases). V was cut by 5 bases and J by 4 bases, with 12 bases left in between. The germline CDR1 and CDR2 sequences are MNHEY and SMNVEV (reference sequence). This CDR3 is built from 14 residues. The CDR3 sequence: CASSPRQPNQPQHF. Written as DNA, the CDR3 is TGTGCCAGCAGTCCGAGACAGCCAAATCAGCCCCAGCATTTT.

The genes are TRBV6-5 and TRBJ2-6; either TRBD1 or TRBD2 may fit D (5 bases each). Trimming removed 4 bases from V and 0 bases from J, with 13 bases in between. Germline V gene sequence: CDR1 MNHEY, CDR2 SVGAGI. The CDR3 is made up of 17 amino acids. In DNA form, the CDR3 reads TGTGCCAGCAGTTTACAGGATCGGGGCTCTGGGGCCAACGTCCTGACTTTC. Protein: CASSLQDRGSGANVLTF.

This chain uses TRBV7-2 with TRBJ2-5, with D perhaps matching TRBD2 (5 bases). V was pared by 7 bases and J by 4 bases, with 16 bases between. Germline V CDR1 and CDR2: SGHTA, FQGNSA. The CDR3 covers 14 residues. DNA for the CDR3: TGTGCCAGCACCAAAGGCGGGCCTCTAGAGACCCAGTACTTC. This translates into CASTKGGPLETQYF.

This rearrangement joins TRBV15 to TRBJ2-5; perhaps TRBD2 as D (6 bases). The CDR3 extends over 12 amino acids. CDR1 and CDR2 (germline): LNHNV, YYDKDF (reference sequence). V was trimmed by 8 bases and J by 5 bases, leaving 12 bases between them. CDR3 sequence: CATRRGAETQYF. The CDR3 coding sequence is TGTGCCACCCGACGCGGGGCGGAGACCCAGTACTTC.

The chain recombines TRBV10-3 with TRBJ1-1, with D unresolved. Trimming shortened V by 5 bases and J by 2 bases, and 12 bases separated the two germline ends. CDR1 and CDR2 (germline): ENHRY, SYGVKD. The CDR3 sequence is 14 residues long. CDR3 amino acids: CAISPGPINTEAFF. The CDR3 coding sequence is TGTGCCATCAGTCCTGGACCGATAAACACTGAAGCTTTCTTT.

This clonotype has more than one count but fewer than ten. The rearrangement joins TRBV7-7 to TRBJ2-5, with D tentatively TRBD2 (6 bases). Trimming removed 4 bases at V and 4 bases at J, with 13 bases between. The CDR3 runs to 14 residues. CDR1 and CDR2 (germline): SSHAT, FNYEAQ (reference sequence). The CDR3 region is CASSSNGRGETQYF. The CDR3 coding sequence is TGTGCCAGCAGCTCCAATGGGCGGGGAGAGACCCAGTACTTC.

As DNA, the CDR3 is TGTGCCAGCAGCCGTGACAGGGTAGAGCAGTACTTC. Amino acid sequence: CASSRDRVEQYF. The V gene is TRBV6-2 or TRBV6-3, the J gene TRBJ2-7; 7 bases map to TRBD1. V lost 6 bases, J lost 7 bases, and 6 bases stayed unmatched. The CDR3 runs to 12 residues. The germline V gene encodes CDR1 MNHEY and CDR2 SVGEGT.

The rearrangement uses TRBV5-1 and TRBJ2-1, with no clear D. CDR3 length equals 13 residues. V lost 7 bases, J lost 4 bases, and 12 bases lay in between. Germline V gives CDR1 SGHRS, CDR2 YFSETQ. CDR3 DNA sequence: TGCGCCAGCGGGCTAGGGCTTTACAATGAGCAGTTCTTC. Translating it yields CASGLGLYNEQFF.

The rearrangement joins TRBV29-1 to TRBJ2-1, with 8 bases lining up with TRBD1. CDR3 length equals 16 residues. Germline lookup yields CDR1 SQVTM and CDR2 ANQGSEA. Trimming at V came to 0 bases and at J to 4 bases, leaving 8 bases not matched to a gene. CDR3 DNA: TGCAGCGTTGAAGAGGCTGGACAGGGAAGGTACAATGAGCAGTTCTTC. Translated: CSVEEAGQGRYNEQFF.

The chain combines TRBV11-1 with TRBJ2-1; 11 positions match TRBD1. From germline, CDR1 is SGHAT and CDR2 FQDESV (reference sequence). The CDR3 is 15 amino acids. The trim removed 5 bases at V and 7 bases at J, leaving 7 bases unmatched. Here the CDR3 DNA reads TGTGCCAGCAGCCCCGCACGGGACAGGGGGAATGAGCAGTTCTTC. Translated: CASSPARDRGNEQFF.